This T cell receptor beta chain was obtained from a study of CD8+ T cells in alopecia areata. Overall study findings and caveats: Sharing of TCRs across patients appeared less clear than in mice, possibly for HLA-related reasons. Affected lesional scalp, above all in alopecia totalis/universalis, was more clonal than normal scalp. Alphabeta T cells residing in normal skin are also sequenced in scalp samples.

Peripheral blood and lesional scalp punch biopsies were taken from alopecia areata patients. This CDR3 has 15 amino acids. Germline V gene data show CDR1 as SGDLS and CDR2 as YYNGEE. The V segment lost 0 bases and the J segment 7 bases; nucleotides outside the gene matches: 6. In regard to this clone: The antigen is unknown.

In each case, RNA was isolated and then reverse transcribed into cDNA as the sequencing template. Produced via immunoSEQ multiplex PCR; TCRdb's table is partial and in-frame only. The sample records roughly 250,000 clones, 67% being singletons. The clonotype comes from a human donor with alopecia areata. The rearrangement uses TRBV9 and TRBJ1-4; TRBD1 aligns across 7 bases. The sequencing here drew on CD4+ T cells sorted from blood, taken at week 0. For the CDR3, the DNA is TGTGCCAGCAGCGTAGATTCGACAGGGAGTGAAAAACTGTTTTTT. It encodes CASSVDSTGSEKLFF.